This T cell receptor (beta chain) was retrieved from a study of early T cells in non-severe SARS-CoV-2 infection. TCRdb called the 5' RACE reads again in MiXCR, with one record for every CDR3 protein. Among about 94,000 distinct CDR3 sequences listed, roughly 13% were seen once. This clonotype has more than one count but fewer than ten. The CDR3 runs to 14 residues. CDR1 DFQATT and CDR2 SNEGSKA come from the germline V gene (reference sequence). J lost 0 bases, V lost 8 bases, and 7 bases had no gene match. The clonotype originates from an adult who was a healthcare worker with PCR-confirmed SARS-CoV-2 infection or an uninfected control (not recorded which). Sequences were obtained from whole blood. The rearrangement uses TRBV20-1 and TRBJ2-4; 7 nucleotides line up with TRBD1. CDR3 loop: CSSLTGAAKNIQYF. DNA for the CDR3: TGCAGTTCCCTCACAGGGGCAGCCAAAAACATTCAGTACTTC.